The source of this TCR beta chain is a study of identical twins. Broader study findings: Because invariant MAIT and iNKT cells could be present, zero-insertion analyses could be partly confounded.

Via MiXCR, TCRdb re-called the 5' RACE reads, giving one row per CDR3 protein. The repertoire consists of 350,000 to 600,000 distinct CDR3 sequences, with 14% occurring once and the leading ten covering roughly 0.5%. A note on this clonotype: No antigen is known for it.

Trimming pared 2 bases from V and 4 bases from J, leaving 9 bases between. CDR3 length: 13 amino acids. Germline CDR1 and CDR2: SGHTA and FQGNSA. The data also belong to a second study, concerning yellow fever vaccine responses in identical twins.

The genes are TRBV7-2 and TRBJ2-7; the D is unclear. This TCR came from a woman between 18 and 29 years old in good health. The material sequenced was CD4+ T cells sorted from blood. CDR3 DNA: TGTGCCAGCAGCTTATCCAGTCGGTACGAGCAGTACTTC. It yields the protein CASSLSSRYEQYF.